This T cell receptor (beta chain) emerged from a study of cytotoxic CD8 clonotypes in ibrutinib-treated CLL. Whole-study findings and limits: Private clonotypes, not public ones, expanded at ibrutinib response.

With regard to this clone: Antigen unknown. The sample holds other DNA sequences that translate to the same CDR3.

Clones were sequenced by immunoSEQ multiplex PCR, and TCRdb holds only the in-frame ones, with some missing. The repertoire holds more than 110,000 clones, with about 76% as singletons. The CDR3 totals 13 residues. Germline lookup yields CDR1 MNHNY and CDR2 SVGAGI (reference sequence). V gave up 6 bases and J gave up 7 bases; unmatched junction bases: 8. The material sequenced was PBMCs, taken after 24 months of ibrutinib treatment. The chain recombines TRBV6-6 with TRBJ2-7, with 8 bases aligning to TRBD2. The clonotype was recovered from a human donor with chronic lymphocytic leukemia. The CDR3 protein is CASSPGASGEQYF. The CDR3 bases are TGTGCCAGCAGCCCCGGGGCTAGCGGGGAGCAGTACTTC.